Below, 17 T cell receptor beta chains from the same sample are listed, as sequenced in a study of Ad26.COV2.S vaccination and SARS-CoV-2 variants. Assay: immunoSEQ multiplex PCR; the TCRdb copy retains only in-frame clones and omits some. The profile shows under 500,000 clones, 92% of them singletons. Indicated treatment: 15 to 20 received Ad26.COV2.S at low or high dose, single or two shots; 5 received placebo; per-sample allocation not given. Material that was analyzed had been drawn on day 63 after the first vaccine or placebo injection. The sample was peripheral blood, taken in a trial of Ad26.COV2.S vaccine versus placebo. These receptors all come from a person aged 18-65 years who received the Ad26.COV2.S COVID-19 vaccine or a placebo.

The chain is built from TRBV10-1 and TRBJ1-3, with D perhaps matching TRBD1 (5 bases). CDR1 and CDR2 (germline): WNHNN, SYGVQD (reference sequence). V lost 0 bases to trimming and J lost 0 bases, with 21 bases between them. The CDR3 has 20 amino acids. The CDR3 loop reads CASSESLPSSRENSGNTIYF. The CDR3 nucleotides read TGCGCCAGCAGTGAGTCTTTGCCGTCTAGCAGGGAAAACTCTGGAAACACCATATATTTT.

The chain employs TRBV18 and TRBJ2-5; 10 bases fit TRBD1. This CDR3 is built from 15 residues. Germline CDR1 reads KGHSH; CDR2 reads LQKENI. J was trimmed by 5 bases and V by 5 bases; bases with no gene match: 8. The CDR3 DNA follows: TGTGCCAGCTCAACCCAGACAGGGGGCGCCGAGACCCAGTACTTC. Its protein product is CASSTQTGGAETQYF.

V usage is TRBV27 and J usage is TRBJ1-2; no clear D. This CDR3 region has 15 residues. Trimming stripped 5 bases from V and 0 bases from J, with 13 bases between. The germline V gene has CDR1 MNHEY and CDR2 SMNVEV (reference sequence). The CDR3 reads CASSPYGPTNYGYTF. The CDR3 DNA sequence: TGTGCCAGCAGTCCGTATGGACCTACTAACTATGGCTACACCTTC.

The chain recombines TRBV7-9 with TRBJ1-1; D gene unclear. Germline-derived CDR1 and CDR2 are SEHNR and FQNEAQ (reference sequence). Deletions cut 6 bases from V and 4 bases from J, with 12 bases between. This CDR3 has 13 residues. The CDR3 reads CASRPEWATEAFF. CDR3 DNA sequence: TGTGCCAGCAGGCCCGAGTGGGCCACTGAAGCTTTCTTT.

The chain combines TRBV2 with TRBJ2-3; D is unresolved. Germline CDR1 and CDR2: SNHLY and FYNNEI. The CDR3 loop spans 12 amino acids. Trimming shortened V by 4 bases and J by 5 bases, and 7 bases separated the two germline ends. The CDR3 nucleotides are TGTGCCAGCAGTGTGGGTGGAGATACGCAGTATTTT. Translating gives CASSVGGDTQYF.

V is TRBV6-5 and J is TRBJ2-7, with D possibly being TRBD1 (6 bases). Trimming pared 11 bases from V and 3 bases from J, leaving 17 bases between. The germline gives CDR1 MNHEY, CDR2 SVGAGI. CDR3 length: 13 residues. CDR3 protein: CAAGDSIIYEQYF. CDR3 nucleotides: TGTGCCGCAGGGGATAGCATCATCTACGAGCAGTACTTC.

This chain joins TRBV5-1 and TRBJ1-2, with 8 bases lining up with TRBD1. The CDR3 has 17 amino acids. Per the germline V gene, CDR1 is SGHRS and CDR2 is YFSETQ. V lost 0 bases to trimming and J lost 4 bases; unmatched junction nucleotides: 11. The CDR3 DNA sequence: TGCGCCAGCAGCTTGGCGGGACAGGAGGCAAGTGGCTATGGCTACACCTTC. As protein: CASSLAGQEASGYGYTF.

This chain uses TRBV29-1 with TRBJ1-1; 7 bases map to TRBD1. With V trimmed by 6 bases and J by 8 bases, 6 bases remained unmatched. Germline-derived CDR1 and CDR2 are SQVTM and ANQGSEA. The CDR3 extends over 11 amino acids. CDR3 sequence reads: CSVARTGEAFF. Here the CDR3 DNA reads TGCAGCGTAGCGAGGACAGGCGAAGCTTTCTTT.

CDR3 DNA: TGTGCCTGGAGGAGAACAGATGGACAGGTCTACTATGGCTACACCTTC. Translated: CAWRRTDGQVYYGYTF. The chain is built from TRBV30 and TRBJ1-2; 7 bases align to TRBD1. J gave up 3 bases and V 3 bases, and 13 bases lay outside the gene matches. CDR1 GTSNPN and CDR2 SVGIG come from the germline V gene (reference sequence). The CDR3 length is 16 residues.

The chain joins TRBV28 to TRBJ2-7; D unresolved. In germline, CDR1 is MDHEN, CDR2 SYDVKM. The CDR3 is made up of 12 amino acids. Trimming shortened V by 4 bases and J by 5 bases, and 9 bases separated the two germline ends. The CDR3, as DNA: TGTGCCAGCAGTTCCTCAACCGACGAGCAGTACTTC. It is translated as CASSSSTDEQYF.

This sequence joins TRBV2 and TRBJ2-5, with 7 nucleotides matching TRBD1. Germline V gene lookup returns CDR1 SNHLY and CDR2 FYNNEI. V lost 7 bases and J lost 5; bases outside the gene matches: 10. This CDR3 spans 14 amino acids. The CDR3, as DNA: TGTGCCAGCAAGAGGGGTCAGGGGGTGGAGACCCAGTACTTC. Its translation is CASKRGQGVETQYF.

The chain joins TRBV6-2 or TRBV6-3 to TRBJ2-1, with D perhaps matching TRBD2 (6 bases). The CDR3 covers 16 residues. Trimming took 6 bases from V and 0 from J, leaving 15 bases between them. Germline V lookup: CDR1 MNHEY, CDR2 SVGEGT. The CDR3 protein is CASSDGGGSSYNEQFF. In nucleotides, the CDR3 is TGTGCCAGCAGCGACGGGGGTGGGAGCTCCTACAATGAGCAGTTCTTC.

In DNA form, the CDR3 reads TGTGCCAGCAGCCAAGCGCTCGGTAGCTCCTACGAGCAGTACTTC. It encodes CASSQALGSSYEQYF. The rearrangement joins TRBV3-1 (or the pseudogene TRBV3-2) to TRBJ2-7; D remains ambiguous. Germline V gene lookup returns CDR1 LGHDT and CDR2 YNNKEL (reference sequence). The CDR3 covers 15 residues. V was clipped by 1 base and J by 0 bases, with 10 bases between them.

CDR3: CATSRDPGTGNTIYF. CDR3 DNA sequence: TGTGCCACCAGCAGAGACCCAGGGACTGGAAACACCATATATTTT. V gene TRBV15 combines with J gene TRBJ1-3, with D perhaps matching TRBD1 (5 bases). Germline V CDR1 and CDR2: LNHNV, YYDKDF (reference sequence). The CDR3 length is 15 residues. Trimming took 0 bases from V and 2 from J, leaving 8 bases between them.

V is TRBV6-2 or TRBV6-3 and J is TRBJ1-2; 7 positions agree with TRBD1. J was trimmed by 7 bases and V by 2 bases; bases with no gene match: 4. The CDR3 runs to 13 residues. Germline CDR1 reads MNHEY; CDR2 reads SVGEGT. CDR3 in DNA: TGTGCCAGCAGTTACCACAGGGGCGGTGGCTACACCTTC. Translated: CASSYHRGGGYTF.

The CDR3 here is CASSYLGQGKNIQYF. The CDR3, as DNA: TGTGCCAGCAGTTACCTAGGACAGGGCAAAAACATTCAGTACTTC. The chain joins TRBV6-2 or TRBV6-3 to TRBJ2-4, with 8 bases fitting TRBD1. Germline loops: CDR1 MNHEY, CDR2 SVGEGT. The CDR3 runs to 15 residues. Trimming at V came to 2 bases and at J to 3 bases, leaving 3 bases not matched to a gene.

The rearrangement uses TRBV5-1 and TRBJ1-3; D is uncertain. The CDR3 contains 16 residues. Between the trimmed V and J ends, which lost 1 base and 0 bases, there was a span of 11 bases. The germline V gene has CDR1 SGHRS and CDR2 YFSETQ. Here the CDR3 reads CASSLRSGDSGNTIYF. DNA for the CDR3: TGCGCCAGCAGCTTGAGGTCCGGGGACTCTGGAAACACCATATATTTT.